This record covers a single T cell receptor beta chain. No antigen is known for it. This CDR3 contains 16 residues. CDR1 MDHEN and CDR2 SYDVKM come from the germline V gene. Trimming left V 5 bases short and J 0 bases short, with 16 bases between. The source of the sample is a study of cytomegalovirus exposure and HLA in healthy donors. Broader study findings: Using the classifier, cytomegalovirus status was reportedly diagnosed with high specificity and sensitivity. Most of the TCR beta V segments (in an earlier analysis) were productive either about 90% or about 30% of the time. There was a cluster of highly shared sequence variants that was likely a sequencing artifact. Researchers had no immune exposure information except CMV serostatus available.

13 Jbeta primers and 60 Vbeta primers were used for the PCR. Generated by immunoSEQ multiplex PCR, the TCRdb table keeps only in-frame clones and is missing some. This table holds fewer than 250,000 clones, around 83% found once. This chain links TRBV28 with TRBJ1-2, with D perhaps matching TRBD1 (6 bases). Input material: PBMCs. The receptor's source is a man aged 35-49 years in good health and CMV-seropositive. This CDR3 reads CASSPGGLPPNYGYTF. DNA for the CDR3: TGTGCCAGCAGTCCGGGGGGCCTCCCGCCTAACTATGGCTACACCTTC.